Listed below are T cell receptor beta chains from one sample, sequenced in a study of cytomegalovirus exposure and HLA in healthy donors. Some clones are missing from TCRdb's copy, which holds only in-frame ones; the method was immunoSEQ multiplex PCR. The sample includes about 150,000 clones, roughly four fifths seen only once; the top ten take 4.8%. The sample comprised PBMCs. The receptor source for this set is a girl aged 5-17 years in good health and CMV-seropositive. CDR3s include the opening cysteine and the closing phenylalanine or tryptophan. The D gene is left open where the match is weak. Clone size is shown for a subset of rows, as once, few, many or a class of expanded clone.

V gene	clone size	D gene	J gene	CDR3 protein	CDR3 DNA
TRBV7-8	-	TRBD2	TRBJ2-3	CASSLDWLAGGHLAADTQYF	TGTGCCAGCAGCTTAGATTGGCTAGCGGGGGGGCATCTTGCAGCAGATACGCAGTATTTT
TRBV27	-	-	TRBJ1-6	CASSLGSPYNSPLHF	TGTGCCAGCAGTTTAGGGAGTCCTTATAATTCACCCCTCCACTTT
TRBV6-4	-	-	TRBJ1-4	CASTTTNEKLFF	TGTGCCAGTACTACAACTAATGAAAAACTGTTTTTT
TRBV6-5	-	-	TRBJ2-7	CASSYSQGQYF	TGTGCCAGCAGTTACAGCCAGGGGCAGTACTTC
TRBV4-2	-	TRBD2	TRBJ2-1	CASISGAGGVVEQFF	TGTGCCAGCATTTCAGGGGCGGGGGGGGTAGTGGAGCAGTTCTTC
TRBV9	-	TRBD1	TRBJ1-1	CASSAPLAGGSTEAFF	TGTGCCAGCAGCGCGCCCTTGGCAGGGGGCTCCACTGAAGCTTTCTTT
TRBV28	-	-	TRBJ1-5	CANRGTGLNQPQHF	TGTGCCAACCGCGGAACAGGGCTAAATCAGCCCCAGCATTTT
TRBV14	-	TRBD2	TRBJ2-7	CASSQVASGGGSYEQYF	TGTGCCAGCAGCCAAGTGGCTAGCGGGGGTGGATCCTACGAGCAGTACTTC
TRBV25-1	-	-	TRBJ1-1	CASERGTGFLTEAFF	TGTGCCAGCGAAAGAGGAACAGGGTTCCTCACTGAAGCTTTCTTT
TRBV6-1	-	-	TRBJ1-3	CASSEMTEPGNTIYF	TGTGCCAGCAGTGAAATGACGGAGCCAGGGAACACCATATATTTT
TRBV7-2	-	TRBD1	TRBJ1-2	CASSPRTGANYGYTF	TGTGCCAGCAGCCCACGGACAGGAGCTAACTATGGCTACACCTTC
TRBV6-5	few	-	TRBJ1-1	CASTRNTEAFF	TGTGCCAGCACGAGGAACACTGAAGCTTTCTTT
TRBV18	-	-	TRBJ2-2	CVSSDTGTWVFTGELFF	TGTGTCAGCTCAGATACCGGGACATGGGTGTTCACCGGGGAGCTGTTTTTT
TRBV13	few	-	TRBJ2-7	CASSLGPGHLESGVSYEQYF	TGTGCCAGCAGCCTAGGTCCGGGACACCTAGAATCGGGTGTTTCCTACGAGCAGTACTTC
TRBV4-2	-	-	TRBJ1-1	CASSQDHQTGKIQAFF	TGTGCCAGCAGCCAAGATCATCAGACAGGAAAAATTCAAGCTTTCTTT
TRBV10-3	few	TRBD1	TRBJ2-2	CAISPTGGNTGELFF	TGTGCCATCAGTCCGACAGGGGGCAACACCGGGGAGCTGTTTTTT
TRBV9	-	TRBD2	TRBJ2-1	CASSVEGWGAGASNNEQFF	TGTGCCAGCAGCGTAGAGGGTTGGGGAGCGGGGGCTTCCAACAATGAGCAGTTCTTC
TRBV11-3	-	-	TRBJ2-1	CASSLDIELYREIEQFF	TGTGCCAGCAGCTTAGATATCGAGTTGTACAGGGAAATTGAGCAGTTCTTC
TRBV19	-	TRBD1	TRBJ2-1	CASSTRQGSYNEQFF	TGTGCCAGTAGTACGCGACAGGGCTCCTACAATGAGCAGTTCTTC
TRBV2	-	-	TRBJ2-7	CASSEGIGDEQYF	TGTGCCAGCAGTGAAGGGATCGGGGACGAGCAGTACTTC
TRBV29-1	-	-	TRBJ2-1	CSVVERTYNEQFF	TGCAGCGTTGTGGAGCGAACCTACAATGAGCAGTTCTTC
TRBV7-9	-	TRBD1	TRBJ1-2	CASRHRGGGSNYGYTF	TGTGCCAGCAGGCACAGGGGTGGGGGTTCTAACTATGGCTACACCTTC
TRBV28	-	TRBD1	TRBJ1-1	CASSLPTGGNAEAFF	TGTGCCAGCAGTTTACCGACAGGGGGCAATGCTGAAGCTTTCTTT
TRBV7-3	-	TRBD2	TRBJ2-2	CASSPRTSGGGKTGELFF	TGTGCCAGCAGCCCTCGGACTAGCGGGGGGGGAAAGACCGGGGAGCTGTTTTTT
TRBV12-5	-	TRBD1	TRBJ2-7	CASGLSPGQGNEQYF	TGTGCTAGTGGTTTGTCCCCGGGACAGGGTAACGAGCAGTACTTC
TRBV12-5	few	-	TRBJ1-5	CASGLGGGQPQHF	TGTGCTAGTGGTTTGGGCGGAGGTCAGCCCCAGCATTTT
TRBV18	once	TRBD1	TRBJ1-6	CASSLDRVNSPLHF	TGTGCCAGCTCTCTGGACAGGGTCAATTCACCCCTCCACTTT
TRBV2	once	TRBD1	TRBJ1-2	CASGGQGRVGGYTF	TGTGCCAGCGGGGGACAGGGGCGCGTGGGTGGCTACACCTTC
TRBV10-2	once	-	TRBJ1-1	CASSDFGHWNTEAFF	TGCGCCAGCAGTGATTTCGGACACTGGAACACTGAAGCTTTCTTT
TRBV13	-	TRBD1	TRBJ1-1	CASSLNRGSTEAFF	TGTGCCAGCAGCTTAAACAGGGGTTCCACTGAAGCTTTCTTT
TRBV29-1	once	-	TRBJ2-7	CSVGSAGISYEQYF	TGCAGCGTTGGGTCCGCGGGGATCTCCTACGAGCAGTACTTC
TRBV19	-	TRBD1	TRBJ1-4	CASTIWGQGGEKLFF	TGTGCCAGTACCATTTGGGGACAGGGTGGTGAAAAACTGTTTTTT
TRBV19	once	TRBD1	TRBJ1-5	CASSIRGQSFQPQHF	TGTGCCAGTAGTATTAGGGGGCAGAGTTTTCAGCCCCAGCATTTT
TRBV27	-	TRBD1	TRBJ1-1	CASSFSWTGSEAFF	TGTGCCAGCAGTTTTTCATGGACAGGCTCTGAAGCTTTCTTT
TRBV2	-	-	TRBJ1-2	CASSEGDYGYTF	TGTGCCAGCAGCGAGGGGGACTATGGCTACACCTTC
TRBV6-1	-	-	TRBJ1-3	CASTKGAAATNTIYF	TGTGCCAGCACCAAAGGTGCGGCAGCTACAAACACCATATATTTT
TRBV6-5	-	-	TRBJ1-2	CASGPFNYGYTF	TGTGCCAGCGGCCCATTTAACTATGGCTACACCTTC
TRBV19	-	-	TRBJ1-2	CASSRAGDHYGYTF	TGTGCCAGTAGTAGGGCAGGTGATCACTATGGCTACACCTTC
TRBV6-5	-	-	TRBJ2-7	CASTRTSTSYEQYF	TGTGCCAGCACCCGGACAAGCACGTCCTACGAGCAGTACTTC
TRBV19	-	TRBD1	TRBJ1-1	CASSRWTGKNTEAFF	TGTGCCAGTAGTAGATGGACAGGGAAAAACACTGAAGCTTTCTTT
TRBV5-1	-	-	TRBJ2-7	CASSLAGGPSYEQYF	TGCGCCAGCAGCTTGGCCGGGGGTCCCTCCTACGAGCAGTACTTC
TRBV4-2	-	TRBD1	TRBJ1-5	CASSSRQGDNQPQHF	TGTGCCAGCAGCTCCCGACAGGGGGACAATCAGCCCCAGCATTTT
TRBV6-1	-	TRBD2	TRBJ2-3	CASRALAITDTQYF	TGTGCCAGCAGGGCACTAGCGATTACAGATACGCAGTATTTT
TRBV9	-	TRBD2	TRBJ2-5	CASTSSSGVQETQYF	TGTGCCAGCACCTCTAGTAGCGGGGTCCAAGAGACCCAGTACTTC